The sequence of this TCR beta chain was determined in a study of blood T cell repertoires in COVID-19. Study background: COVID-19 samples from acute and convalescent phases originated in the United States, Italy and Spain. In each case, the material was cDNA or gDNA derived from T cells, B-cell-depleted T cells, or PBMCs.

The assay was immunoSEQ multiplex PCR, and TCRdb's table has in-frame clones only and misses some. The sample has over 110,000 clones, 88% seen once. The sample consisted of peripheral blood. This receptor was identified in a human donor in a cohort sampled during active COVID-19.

CDR3 residues: CAWTAGNEQFF. DNA for the CDR3: TGTGCCTGGACAGCAGGCAATGAGCAGTTCTTC. This chain links TRBV30 with TRBJ2-1, with D unclear. The germline CDR1 and CDR2 sequences are GTSNPN and SVGIG (reference sequence). CDR3 length: 11 residues. Trimming removed 4 bases from V and 6 bases from J, with 7 bases in between.